A single sample is the source of the 17 T cell receptor beta chains below, sequenced in a study of neurological immune-mediated disorders. MiXCR was run by TCRdb on the 5' RACE reads, yielding one entry per CDR3 protein. The sample yields 49,000 or so distinct CDR3 sequences, about 15% seen once. The material sequenced was PBMCs. The receptor set was obtained from a man between 60 and 75 years old in good health.

This clonotype was detected ten times or more. This sequence joins TRBV7-9 and TRBJ2-7; TRBD2 matches at 9 bases. This CDR3 comprises 15 residues. Germline CDR1 reads SEHNR; CDR2 reads FQNEAQ (reference sequence). The V segment lost 5 bases and the J segment 3 bases; nucleotides outside the gene matches: 8. The DNA of the CDR3 is TGTGCCAGCAGCCCCCGACTAGCGGACCTCTACGAGCAGTACTTC. It encodes CASSPRLADLYEQYF. Filled out from reference TRBV7-9 and TRBJ2-7, the complete variable domain reads DTGVSQNPRHKITKRGQNVTFRCDPISEHNRLYWYRQTLGQGPEFLTYFQNEAQLEKSRLLSDRFSAERPKGSFSTLEIQRTEQGDSAMYLCASSPRLADLYEQYFGPGTRLTVT.

Many counts were recorded for this clonotype. This sequence joins TRBV16 and TRBJ2-1; D remains ambiguous. This CDR3 contains 12 residues. Per germline, CDR1 KGHSY and CDR2 FQNENV. The V end lost 4 bases, the J end lost 9 bases, and 10 bases lay between the germline ends. The chain's CDR3 is CASSPTNTEQFF. For the CDR3, the DNA is TGTGCCAGCAGCCCTACTAACACTGAGCAGTTCTTC.

In this sample, this clonotype turned up many times. This chain's CDR3 is CATGAVAGLPYNEQFF. As DNA, the CDR3 is TGCGCCACCGGGGCAGTAGCGGGACTACCCTACAATGAGCAGTTCTTC. V is TRBV5-1 and J is TRBJ2-1; 8 nucleotides align to TRBD2. Losses at the gene ends were 9 bases for V and 2 bases for J; bases not matched to a gene: 13. CDR3 length: 16 amino acids. Per germline, CDR1 SGHRS and CDR2 YFSETQ.

Ten or more counts support this clonotype. The J gene is TRBJ2-3, the V gene TRBV20-1; a weak D match, TRBD2 (6 bases). CDR1 is DFQATT, CDR2 SNEGSKA, per germline (reference sequence). V lost 7 bases, J lost 0 bases, and 14 bases lay in between. CDR3 length: 14 amino acids. CDR3 region: CSDSGTASTDTQYF. CDR3 nucleotides: TGCAGTGACTCAGGGACTGCTAGCACAGATACGCAGTATTTT.

The sample holds a few counts of this clonotype. The V gene is TRBV4-1, the J gene TRBJ1-2, with D possibly TRBD1 on 5 matching bases. The CDR3 has 15 amino acids. CDR1 is MGHRA, CDR2 YSYEKL, per germline. V lost 0 bases, J lost 7 bases, and 15 bases lay in between. The CDR3 DNA sequence: TGCGCCAGCAGCCAAGATAACACGGCAGGGCCTGGCTACACCTTC. Translated, it gives CASSQDNTAGPGYTF.

This chain links TRBV5-1 with TRBJ1-1; D might be TRBD1 (5 bases). V dropped 0 bases and J dropped 4 bases, with 7 bases sitting between them. CDR1 SGHRS and CDR2 YFSETQ come from the germline V gene. CDR3 length: 13 residues. DNA of the CDR3: TGCGCCAGCAGCTTGGGGGACGGCACTGAAGCTTTCTTT. The encoded protein is CASSLGDGTEAFF.

The sample holds a few counts of this clonotype. The V call is TRBV6-1, the J call TRBJ1-4; no firm D call. CDR3 length equals 14 residues. The germline V gene has CDR1 MNHNS and CDR2 SASEGT. The V and J ends lost 1 base and 5 bases respectively, with 8 bases between them. The CDR3 region has the DNA TGTGCCAGCAGTGAAGGACACGCGAATGAAAAACTGTTTTTT. Translating it yields CASSEGHANEKLFF.

Many counts were recorded for this clonotype. The J gene is TRBJ2-7, the V gene TRBV7-6; 10 nucleotides align to TRBD1. Germline V CDR1 and CDR2: SGHVS, FNYEAQ. The CDR3 loop spans 17 amino acids. V trimming: 5 bases; J trimming: 3 bases; junction bases outside the gene matches: 13. The CDR3 protein is CASSPGTGALPSYEQYF. The CDR3 nucleotides are TGTGCCAGCAGCCCCGGGACAGGGGCCCTCCCAAGCTACGAGCAGTACTTC.

This clonotype was observed at least ten times. The chain uses TRBV20-1 and TRBJ1-1; no definite D call. The CDR3 has 12 residues. The germline V gene has CDR1 DFQATT and CDR2 SNEGSKA (reference sequence). V lost 7 bases, J lost 1 base, and 10 bases lay in between. CDR3 residues: CSVRSGNTEAFF. CDR3 nucleotide sequence: TGCAGTGTCAGATCTGGGAACACTGAAGCTTTCTTT.

In the case of this clonotype: This may stem from a read error, because a much larger clone lies one nucleotide away. CDR3 residues: CSVPPDGMPYNEQFF. The CDR3, as DNA: TGCAGTGTCCCCCCGGACGGGATGCCCTACAATGAGCAGTTCTTC. This sequence joins TRBV20-1 and TRBJ2-1, with a tentative D call TRBD2 (5 bases). The CDR3 spans 15 residues. Germline-derived CDR1 and CDR2 are DFQATT and SNEGSKA (reference sequence). V lost 7 bases, J lost 2 bases, and 18 bases lay in between.

This clonotype has a count of ten or more. This chain connects TRBV3-1 to TRBJ1-2, with a possible D match to TRBD1 (5 bases). Trimming took off 3 bases at V and 4 bases at J, with 9 bases between the two ends. The CDR3 contains 13 residues. Germline loops: CDR1 LGHDT, CDR2 YNNKEL (reference sequence). The CDR3 here is CASSHRDGYGYTF. CDR3 coding DNA: TGTGCCAGCAGCCATAGGGACGGCTATGGCTACACCTTC.

Many counts were recorded for this clonotype. The chain employs TRBV7-2 and TRBJ2-3, with 15 bases aligning to TRBD2. Unmatched junction bases numbered 3, after V lost 4 bases and J lost 4 bases. The CDR3 spans 16 residues. Germline V gives CDR1 SGHTA, CDR2 FQGNSA. The CDR3 DNA sequence: TGTGCCAGCAGCTCGGGACTAGCGGGAGGCGCAGATACGCAGTATTTT. This sequence encodes CASSSGLAGGADTQYF.

There are many counts of this clonotype. This chain joins TRBV20-1 and TRBJ1-1, with D possibly being TRBD1 (5 bases). Trimming took 5 bases from V and 7 from J, leaving 14 bases between them. The CDR3 loop spans 12 amino acids. In germline, CDR1 is DFQATT, CDR2 SNEGSKA (reference sequence). CDR3 nucleotide sequence: TGCAGTGCTGCGGGACCGGGGGGTGAAGCTTTCTTT. Translating gives CSAAGPGGEAFF.

This clonotype was picked up many times. The chain is built from TRBV10-3 and TRBJ2-1; TRBD2 matches at 11 bases. The CDR3 totals 18 residues. The J segment lost 2 bases and the V segment lost 9 bases, leaving 15 bases of the junction unmatched. Germline V gives CDR1 ENHRY, CDR2 SYGVKD. The CDR3 DNA reads as TGTGCCATGTCCCGAGGGACTAGCGGCCAGTTCCCCTACAATGAGCAGTTCTTC. Protein: CAMSRGTSGQFPYNEQFF.

This clonotype was seen at least ten times. The chain links TRBV20-1 to TRBJ1-2, with a weak D call TRBD1 (6 bases). Germline values: CDR1 DFQATT, CDR2 SNEGSKA (reference sequence). Trimming shortened V by 6 bases and J by 7 bases, and 15 bases separated the two germline ends. CDR3 size: 12 residues. The CDR3 DNA sequence: TGCAGTGCCGTAGAGGGCAGGGGTGGCTACACCTTC. This gives the protein CSAVEGRGGYTF.

This clonotype was detected ten times or more. The chain uses TRBV28 and TRBJ2-1; D call uncertain. Trimming shortened V by 6 bases and J by 4 bases, and 19 bases separated the two germline ends. The CDR3 has 16 residues. The germline CDR1 and CDR2 sequences are MDHEN and SYDVKM. The CDR3 sequence: CASSTPSGSGYNEQFF. CDR3 bases: TGTGCCAGCAGCACCCCATCGGGTTCAGGTTACAATGAGCAGTTCTTC.

This clonotype was counted at least ten times. The V and J genes are TRBV28 and TRBJ1-1; the D is unclear. Germline loops: CDR1 MDHEN, CDR2 SYDVKM. The CDR3 extends over 11 amino acids. The germline V and J ends were trimmed by 10 bases and 4 bases, with 10 bases remaining between them. The chain's CDR3 is CATDVGTEAFF. Here the CDR3 DNA reads TGTGCCACCGACGTTGGCACTGAAGCTTTCTTT.